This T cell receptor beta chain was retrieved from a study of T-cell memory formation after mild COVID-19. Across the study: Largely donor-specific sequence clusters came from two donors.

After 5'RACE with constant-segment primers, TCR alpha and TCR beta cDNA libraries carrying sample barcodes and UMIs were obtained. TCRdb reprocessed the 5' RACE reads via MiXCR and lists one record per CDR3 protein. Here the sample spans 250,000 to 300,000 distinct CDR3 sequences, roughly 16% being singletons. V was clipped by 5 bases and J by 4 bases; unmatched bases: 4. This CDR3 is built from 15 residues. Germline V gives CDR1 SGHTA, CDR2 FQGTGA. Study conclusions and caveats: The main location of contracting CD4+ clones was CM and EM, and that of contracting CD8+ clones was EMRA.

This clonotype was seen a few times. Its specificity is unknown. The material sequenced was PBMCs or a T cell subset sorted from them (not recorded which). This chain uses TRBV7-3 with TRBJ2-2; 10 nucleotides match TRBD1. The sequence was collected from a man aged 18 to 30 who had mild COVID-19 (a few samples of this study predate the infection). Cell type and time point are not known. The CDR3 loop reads CASSNRQGATGELFF. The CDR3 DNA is TGTGCCAGCAGCAATAGACAGGGGGCCACCGGGGAGCTGTTTTTT.